This TCR beta chain emerged from a study of blood T cell repertoires in COVID-19. Per the authors' pipeline: Counts of nucleated cells, estimated from reference gene primer amplification, were obtained. Clones were read by immunoSEQ multiplex PCR, and TCRdb kept only the in-frame ones, dropping some. Clonal size and the V and J genes are those of that table, whereas D and trimming came from the DNA. The sample includes over 85,000 clones, 84% of them seen just once. The sample comprised peripheral blood. This clonotype was sampled from a man in his forties with active or convalescent COVID-19.

For the CDR3, the DNA is TGTGCCAGCACGCTTCTCGGGGGGGAGCTGTTTTTT. Residues: CASTLLGGELFF. The rearrangement links TRBV7-2 to TRBJ2-2; D gene ambiguous. The V end lost 7 bases, the J end lost 8 bases, and 11 bases lay between the germline ends. The CDR3 consists of 12 residues. Germline CDR1 is SGHTA and CDR2 is FQGNSA.